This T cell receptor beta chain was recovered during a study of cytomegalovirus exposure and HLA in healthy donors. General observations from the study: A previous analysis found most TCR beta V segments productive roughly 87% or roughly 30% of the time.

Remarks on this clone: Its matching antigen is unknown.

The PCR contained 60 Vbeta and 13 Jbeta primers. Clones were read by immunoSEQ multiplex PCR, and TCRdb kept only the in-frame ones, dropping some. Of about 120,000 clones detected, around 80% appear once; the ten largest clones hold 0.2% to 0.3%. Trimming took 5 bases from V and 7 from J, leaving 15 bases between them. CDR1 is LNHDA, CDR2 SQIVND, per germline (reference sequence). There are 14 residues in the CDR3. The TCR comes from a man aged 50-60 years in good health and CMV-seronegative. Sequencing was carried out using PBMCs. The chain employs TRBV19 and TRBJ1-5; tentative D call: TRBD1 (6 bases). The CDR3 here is CASSLQQGNQPQHF. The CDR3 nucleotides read TGTGCCAGTAGTTTACAACAGGGAAACCAGCCCCAGCATTTT.